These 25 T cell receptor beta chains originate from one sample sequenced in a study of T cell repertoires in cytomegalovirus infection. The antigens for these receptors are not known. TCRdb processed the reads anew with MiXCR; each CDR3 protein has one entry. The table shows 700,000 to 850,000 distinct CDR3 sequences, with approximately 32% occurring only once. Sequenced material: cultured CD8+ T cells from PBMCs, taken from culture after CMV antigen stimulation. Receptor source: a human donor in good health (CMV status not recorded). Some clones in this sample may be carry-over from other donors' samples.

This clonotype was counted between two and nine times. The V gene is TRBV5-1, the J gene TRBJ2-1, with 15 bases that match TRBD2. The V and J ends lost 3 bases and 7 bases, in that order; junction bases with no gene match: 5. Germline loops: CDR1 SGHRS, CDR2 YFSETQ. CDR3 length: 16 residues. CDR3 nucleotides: TGCGCCAGCAGCTGGGGACTAGCGGGGGGTTGGAATGAGCAGTTCTTC. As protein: CASSWGLAGGWNEQFF.

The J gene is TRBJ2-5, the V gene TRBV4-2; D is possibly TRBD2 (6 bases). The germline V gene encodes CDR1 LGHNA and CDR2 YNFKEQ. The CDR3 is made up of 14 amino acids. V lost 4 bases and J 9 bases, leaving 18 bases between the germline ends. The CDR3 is CASSPNLAGGAQYF. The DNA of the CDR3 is TGTGCCAGCAGCCCCAACCTAGCTGGAGGGGCCCAGTACTTC.

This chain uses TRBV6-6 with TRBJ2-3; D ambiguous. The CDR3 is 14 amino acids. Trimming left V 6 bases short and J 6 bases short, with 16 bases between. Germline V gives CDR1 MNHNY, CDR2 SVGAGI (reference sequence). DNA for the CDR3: TGTGCCAGCAGCTCCGACCGGCCCGGGGATACGCAGTATTTT. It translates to CASSSDRPGDTQYF.

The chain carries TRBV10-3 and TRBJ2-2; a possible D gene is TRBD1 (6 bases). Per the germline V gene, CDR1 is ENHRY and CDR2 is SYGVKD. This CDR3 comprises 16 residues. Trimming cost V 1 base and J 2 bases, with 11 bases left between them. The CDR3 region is CAISELDRTNTGELFF. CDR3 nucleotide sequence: TGTGCCATCAGTGAGTTAGACAGGACAAACACCGGGGAGCTGTTTTTT.

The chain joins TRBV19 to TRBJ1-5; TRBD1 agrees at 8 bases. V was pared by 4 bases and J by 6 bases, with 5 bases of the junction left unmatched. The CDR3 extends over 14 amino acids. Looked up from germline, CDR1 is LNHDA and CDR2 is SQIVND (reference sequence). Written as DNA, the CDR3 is TGTGCCAGTAGTACCCCCGGACAGGGTCAGCCCCAGCATTTT. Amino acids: CASSTPGQGQPQHF.

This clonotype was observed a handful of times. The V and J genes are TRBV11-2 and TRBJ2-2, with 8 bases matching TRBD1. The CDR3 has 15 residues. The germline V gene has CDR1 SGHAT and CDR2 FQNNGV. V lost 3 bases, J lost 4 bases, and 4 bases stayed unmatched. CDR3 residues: CASSLDRVITGELFF. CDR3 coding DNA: TGTGCCAGCAGCTTGGACAGGGTTATCACCGGGGAGCTGTTTTTT.

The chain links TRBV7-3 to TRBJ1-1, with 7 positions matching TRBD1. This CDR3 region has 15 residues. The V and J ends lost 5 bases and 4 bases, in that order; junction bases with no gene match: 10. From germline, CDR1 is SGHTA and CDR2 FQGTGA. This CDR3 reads CASSPRGGRSTEAFF. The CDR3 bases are TGTGCCAGCAGCCCCCGAGGGGGCCGTTCCACTGAAGCTTTCTTT.

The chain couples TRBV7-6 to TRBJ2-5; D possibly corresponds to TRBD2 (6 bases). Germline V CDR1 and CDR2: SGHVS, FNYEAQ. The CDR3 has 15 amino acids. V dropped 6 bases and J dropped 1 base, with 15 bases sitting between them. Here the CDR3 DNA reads TGTGCCAGCAGTCGTCTCAAGGGACTCCAAGAGACCCAGTACTTC. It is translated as CASSRLKGLQETQYF.

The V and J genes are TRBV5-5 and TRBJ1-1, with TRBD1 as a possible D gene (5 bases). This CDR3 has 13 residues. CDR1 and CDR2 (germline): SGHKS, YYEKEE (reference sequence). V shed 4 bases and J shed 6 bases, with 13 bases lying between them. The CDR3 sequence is CASSIRVYPEAFF. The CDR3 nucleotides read TGTGCCAGCAGCATCAGGGTATACCCTGAAGCTTTCTTT.

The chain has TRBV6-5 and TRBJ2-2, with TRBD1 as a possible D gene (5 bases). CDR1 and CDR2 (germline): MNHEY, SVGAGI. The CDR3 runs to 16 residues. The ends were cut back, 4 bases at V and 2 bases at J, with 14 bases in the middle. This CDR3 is CASSFNGQGNTGELFF. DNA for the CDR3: TGTGCCAGCAGTTTCAATGGCCAGGGAAACACCGGGGAGCTGTTTTTT.

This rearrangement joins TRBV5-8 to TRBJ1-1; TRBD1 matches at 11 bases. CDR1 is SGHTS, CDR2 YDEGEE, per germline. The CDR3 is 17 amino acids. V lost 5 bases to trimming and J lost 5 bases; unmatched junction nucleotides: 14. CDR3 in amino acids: CASRDRDRGEYETEAFF. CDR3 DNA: TGTGCCAGCAGGGACCGGGACAGGGGGGAATATGAGACTGAAGCTTTCTTT.

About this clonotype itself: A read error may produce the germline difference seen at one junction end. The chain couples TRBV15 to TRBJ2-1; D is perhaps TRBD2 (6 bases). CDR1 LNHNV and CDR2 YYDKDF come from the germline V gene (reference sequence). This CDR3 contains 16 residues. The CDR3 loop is CATSLREDPPYNEQFF. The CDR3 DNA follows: TGTGCCACCAGCCTCAGGGAGGATCCCCCCTACAATGAGCAGTTCTTT.

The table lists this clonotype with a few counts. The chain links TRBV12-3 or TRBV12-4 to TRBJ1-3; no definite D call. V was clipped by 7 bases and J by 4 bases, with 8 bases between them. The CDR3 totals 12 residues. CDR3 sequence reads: CASIQSGNTIYF. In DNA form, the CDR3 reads TGTGCCAGCATCCAGTCCGGAAACACCATATATTTT.

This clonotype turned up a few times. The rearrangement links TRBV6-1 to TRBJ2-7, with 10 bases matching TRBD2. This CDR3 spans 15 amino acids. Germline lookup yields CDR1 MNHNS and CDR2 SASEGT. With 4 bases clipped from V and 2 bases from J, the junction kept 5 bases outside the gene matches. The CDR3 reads CASSVLAGGAYEQYV. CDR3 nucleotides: TGTGCCAGCAGTGTTTTAGCGGGGGGTGCCTACGAGCAGTACGTC.

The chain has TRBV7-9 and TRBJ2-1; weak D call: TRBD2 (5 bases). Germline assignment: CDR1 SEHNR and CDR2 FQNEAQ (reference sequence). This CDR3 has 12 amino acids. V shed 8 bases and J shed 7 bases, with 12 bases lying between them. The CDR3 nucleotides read TGTGCCAGCCGGAGAGCGGAGAATGAGCAGTTCTTC. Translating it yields CASRRAENEQFF.

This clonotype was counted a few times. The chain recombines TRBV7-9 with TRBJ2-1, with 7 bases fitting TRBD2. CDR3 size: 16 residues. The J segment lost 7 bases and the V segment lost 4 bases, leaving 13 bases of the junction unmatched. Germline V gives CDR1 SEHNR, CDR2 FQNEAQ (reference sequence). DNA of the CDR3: TGTGCCAGCAGCTCGGGGACTACCGAATTCTTGAATGAGCAGTTCTTC. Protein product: CASSSGTTEFLNEQFF.

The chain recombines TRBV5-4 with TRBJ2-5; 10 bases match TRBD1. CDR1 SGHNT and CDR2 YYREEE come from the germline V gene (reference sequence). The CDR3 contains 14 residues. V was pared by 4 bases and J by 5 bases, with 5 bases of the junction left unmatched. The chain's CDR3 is CASSGPGQGETQYF. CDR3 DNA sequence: TGTGCCAGCAGCGGACCGGGACAGGGGGAGACCCAGTACTTC.

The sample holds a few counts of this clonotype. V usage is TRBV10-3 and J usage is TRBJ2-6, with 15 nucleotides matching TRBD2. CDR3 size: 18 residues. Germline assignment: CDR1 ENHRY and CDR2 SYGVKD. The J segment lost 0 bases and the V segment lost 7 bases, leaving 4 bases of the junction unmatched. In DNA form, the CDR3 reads TGTGCCATCATGGGACTAGCGGGGGGAAACTCTGGGGCCAACGTCCTGACTTTC. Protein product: CAIMGLAGGNSGANVLTF.

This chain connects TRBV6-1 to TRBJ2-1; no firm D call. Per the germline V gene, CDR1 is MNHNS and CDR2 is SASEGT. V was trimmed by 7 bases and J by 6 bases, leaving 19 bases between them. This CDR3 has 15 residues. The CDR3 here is CASTLRAQLSNEQFF. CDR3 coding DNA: TGTGCCAGCACTCTTAGGGCACAGTTAAGCAATGAGCAGTTCTTC.

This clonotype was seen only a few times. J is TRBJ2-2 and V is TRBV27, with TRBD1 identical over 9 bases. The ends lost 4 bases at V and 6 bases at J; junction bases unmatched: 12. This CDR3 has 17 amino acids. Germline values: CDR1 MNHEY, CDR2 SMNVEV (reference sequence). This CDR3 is CASSSQVGTGKAGELFF. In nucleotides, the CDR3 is TGTGCCAGCAGTTCGCAGGTTGGGACAGGGAAGGCCGGGGAGCTGTTTTTT.

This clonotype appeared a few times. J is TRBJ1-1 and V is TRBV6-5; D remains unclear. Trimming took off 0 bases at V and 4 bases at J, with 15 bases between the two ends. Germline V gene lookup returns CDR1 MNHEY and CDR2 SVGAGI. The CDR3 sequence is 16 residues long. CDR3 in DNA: TGTGCCAGCAGTTACTCGATCCGACGGTTTCTCACTGAAGCTTTCTTT. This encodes CASSYSIRRFLTEAFF.

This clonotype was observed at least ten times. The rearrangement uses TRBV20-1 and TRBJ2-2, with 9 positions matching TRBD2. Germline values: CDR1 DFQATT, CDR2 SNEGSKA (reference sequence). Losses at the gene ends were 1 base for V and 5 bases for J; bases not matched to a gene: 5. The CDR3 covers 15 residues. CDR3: CSARASGVETGELFF. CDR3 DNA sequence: TGCAGTGCTAGAGCTAGCGGGGTCGAGACCGGGGAGCTGTTTTTT.

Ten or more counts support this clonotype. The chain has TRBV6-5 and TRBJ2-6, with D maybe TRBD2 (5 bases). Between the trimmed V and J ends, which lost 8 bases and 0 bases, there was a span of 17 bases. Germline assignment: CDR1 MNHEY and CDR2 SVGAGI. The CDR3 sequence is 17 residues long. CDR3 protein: CASHRKSGNSGANVLTF. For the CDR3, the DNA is TGTGCCAGCCACCGAAAATCCGGGAACTCTGGGGCCAACGTCCTGACTTTC.

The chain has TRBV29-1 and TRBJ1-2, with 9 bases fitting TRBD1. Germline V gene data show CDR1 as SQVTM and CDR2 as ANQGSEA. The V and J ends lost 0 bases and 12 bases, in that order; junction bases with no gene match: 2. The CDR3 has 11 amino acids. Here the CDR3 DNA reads TGCAGCGTTGAAGATCGACAGGGGGACACCTTC. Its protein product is CSVEDRQGDTF.

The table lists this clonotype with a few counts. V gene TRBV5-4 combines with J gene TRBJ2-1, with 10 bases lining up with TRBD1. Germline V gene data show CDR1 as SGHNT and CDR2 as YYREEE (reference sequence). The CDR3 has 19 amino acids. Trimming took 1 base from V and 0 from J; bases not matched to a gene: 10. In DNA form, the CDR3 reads TGTGCCAGCAGCTTGTCCGGGACAGGGGTAGAGAGCTCCTACAATGAGCAGTTCTTC. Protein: CASSLSGTGVESSYNEQFF.